The 16 T cell receptor beta chains below all came from one sample that was sequenced in a study of T cell responses to AZD1222 COVID-19 vaccine listed by TCRdb under 2021. The meaning of the sample's time point label: baseline before first vaccination. Libraries were prepared through the immunoSEQ multiplex PCR assay. TCRdb limited this immuneACCESS table to in-frame rearrangements with V and J called. A share of clones is missing; checked studies link under half to unresolved V genes, and the rest is unexplained. The sample table lists 150,000 or so clones, under 95% of them with a count of one. Over 7.5% of the sample goes to the ten largest clones. The sample in question was peripheral blood, obtained on day 0 of AZD1222 vaccination. These receptors were obtained from an adult in good health.

The chain has TRBV11-3 and TRBJ2-3; D is possibly TRBD2 (6 bases). The germline gives CDR1 SGHNT, CDR2 YENEEA. Trimming removed 1 base at V and 4 bases at J, with 9 bases between. The CDR3 consists of 14 residues. CDR3 loop: CASSLVSSADTQYF. The CDR3 DNA reads as TGTGCCAGCAGCTTAGTCTCTAGCGCAGATACGCAGTATTTT. The full variable domain, with the rest looked up from reference TRBV11-3 and TRBJ2-3, is EAGVVQSPRYKIIEKKQPVAFWCNPISGHNTLYWYLQNLGQGPELLIRYENEEAVDDSQLPKDRFSAERLKGVDSTLKIQPAELGDSAVYLCASSLVSSADTQYFGPGTRLTVL.

This clone was seen once. The V and J genes are TRBV5-8 and TRBJ1-2; D gene uncertain. Germline CDR1 is SGHTS and CDR2 is YDEGEE. The CDR3 is made up of 13 amino acids. V was pared by 5 bases and J by 5 bases, with 13 bases between. The CDR3, as DNA: TGTGCCAGCAGGGGTCCTAATGCTTATGGCTACACCTTC. The encoded protein is CASRGPNAYGYTF.

This sequence joins TRBV19 and TRBJ2-1; D is uncertain. CDR1 is LNHDA and CDR2 is SQIVND in the germline V gene (reference sequence). Trimming took 1 base from V and 1 from J, leaving 5 bases between them. The CDR3 totals 14 residues. The CDR3 DNA is TGTGCCAGTAGTATAGGGGGATCCTACAATGAGCAGTTCTTC. This encodes CASSIGGSYNEQFF.

V and J are TRBV29-1 and TRBJ1-5, with D possibly TRBD1 on 5 matching bases. CDR1 is SQVTM and CDR2 is ANQGSEA in the germline V gene. There are 13 residues in the CDR3. Trimming removed 4 bases at V and 3 bases at J, with 10 bases between. CDR3 DNA sequence: TGCAGCGTTGGGGGGGGGTCCAATCAGCCCCAGCATTTT. Its protein is CSVGGGSNQPQHF.

The chain has TRBV2 and TRBJ1-2, with D maybe TRBD1 (6 bases). CDR1 SNHLY and CDR2 FYNNEI come from the germline V gene. The length of the CDR3 is 11 residues. The V and J ends lost 6 bases and 7 bases respectively, with 9 bases between them. This CDR3 reads CASRGQIGYTF. Written as DNA, the CDR3 is TGTGCCAGCAGAGGACAGATTGGCTACACCTTC.

This sequence joins TRBV28 and TRBJ2-1; TRBD2 matches at 11 bases. Germline CDR1 reads MDHEN; CDR2 reads SYDVKM. The V and J ends lost 4 bases and 0 bases, in that order; junction bases with no gene match: 8. CDR3 length: 18 amino acids. The CDR3 region has the DNA TGTGCCAGCAGTTCCCCCCGACTAGCGGGGAGCTCCTACAATGAGCAGTTCTTC. Its translation is CASSSPRLAGSSYNEQFF.

In the case of this clone: A read error may produce the germline difference seen at one junction end. The rearrangement joins TRBV6-5 to TRBJ2-5, with D unclear. The CDR3 has 12 amino acids. Germline loops: CDR1 MNHEY, CDR2 SVGAGI. The CDR3 protein is CASSYHPAHLHF. CDR3 coding DNA: TGTGCCAGCAGTTACCATCCGGCCCATTTACACTTC.

This rearrangement joins TRBV19 to TRBJ1-5; D remains ambiguous. CDR1 is LNHDA, CDR2 SQIVND, per germline (reference sequence). This CDR3 region has 13 residues. V shed 6 bases and J shed 7 bases, with 13 bases lying between them. CDR3 sequence reads: CASSRGGSQPQHF. The DNA for the CDR3 is TGTGCCAGTAGCCGGGGAGGGAGCCAGCCCCAGCATTTT. Complete variable domain (other parts from reference TRBV19 and TRBJ1-5): DGGITQSPKYLFRKEGQNVTLSCEQNLNHDAMYWYRQDPGQGLRLIYYSQIVNDFQKGDIAEGYSVSREKKESFPLTVTSAQKNPTAFYLCASSRGGSQPQHFGDGTRLSIL.

The chain is built from TRBV4-2 and TRBJ2-2; D call uncertain. The germline V gene encodes CDR1 LGHNA and CDR2 YNFKEQ. This CDR3 has 14 amino acids. V was clipped by 3 bases and J by 0 bases, with 5 bases between them. The CDR3 reads CASSQRTNTGELFF. The CDR3 nucleotides read TGTGCCAGCAGCCAGAGGACGAACACCGGGGAGCTGTTTTTT.

The genes are TRBV2 and TRBJ1-5; tentatively, D is TRBD1 (5 bases). This CDR3 contains 15 residues. Germline values: CDR1 SNHLY, CDR2 FYNNEI. V dropped 6 bases and J dropped 0 bases, with 12 bases sitting between them. The CDR3 coding sequence is TGTGCCAGCAGAGTTGGGGGTTTTAGCAATCAGCCCCAGCATTTT. It specifies CASRVGGFSNQPQHF. Drawing the rest from reference TRBV2 and TRBJ1-5, the complete variable domain is EPEVTQTPSHQVTQMGQEVILRCVPISNHLYFYWYRQILGQKVEFLVSFYNNEISEKSEIFDDQFSVERPDGSNFTLKIRSTKLEDSAMYFCASRVGGFSNQPQHFGDGTRLSIL.

V is TRBV16 and J is TRBJ1-5; TRBD1 is a possible D gene (5 bases). Germline V gene data show CDR1 as KGHSY and CDR2 as FQNENV. This CDR3 is 13 amino acids long. Deletions cut 2 bases from V and 13 bases from J, with 15 bases between. This chain's CDR3 is CASSQGQSGTQHF. CDR3 DNA: TGTGCCAGCAGCCAAGGCCAGTCGGGGACGCAGCATTTT.

The rearrangement links TRBV28 to TRBJ1-5; D possibly corresponds to TRBD1 (5 bases). The germline V gene has CDR1 MDHEN and CDR2 SYDVKM. The CDR3 is 14 amino acids. Between the trimmed V and J ends, which lost 6 bases and 2 bases, there was a span of 11 bases. This CDR3 reads CASSRRDGNQPQHF. The CDR3, as DNA: TGTGCCAGCAGCCGCCGGGACGGCAATCAGCCCCAGCATTTT.

This chain uses TRBV25-1 with TRBJ2-1, with TRBD2 matching over 11 bases. The germline V gene encodes CDR1 MGHDK and CDR2 SYGVNS. The ends lost 8 bases at V and 7 bases at J; junction bases unmatched: 4. The CDR3 contains 13 residues. This CDR3 is CASGLAGGNEQFF. CDR3 coding DNA: TGTGCCAGCGGGCTAGCGGGGGGTAATGAGCAGTTCTTC.

This clone has just a few counts. The chain employs TRBV30 and TRBJ1-4, with a tentative D call TRBD1 (6 bases). The germline V gene encodes CDR1 GTSNPN and CDR2 SVGIG (reference sequence). The CDR3 totals 14 residues. V was trimmed by 1 base and J by 10 bases, leaving 16 bases between them. The CDR3 region is CAWSGTAIPGKLFF. The CDR3, as DNA: TGTGCCTGGAGTGGGACAGCTATTCCGGGAAAACTGTTTTTT.

This clone was detected once. The rearrangement uses TRBV30 and TRBJ2-7, with D possibly TRBD2 on 6 matching bases. The V end lost 1 base, the J end lost 0 bases, and 13 bases lay between the germline ends. Germline V gene sequence: CDR1 GTSNPN, CDR2 SVGIG (reference sequence). The CDR3 spans 15 residues. The CDR3 spells CAWSERGAFSYEQYF. The DNA for the CDR3 is TGTGCCTGGAGTGAACGCGGGGCCTTCTCCTACGAGCAGTACTTC.

The chain carries TRBV18 and TRBJ1-2; D not resolved. Germline V gene data show CDR1 as KGHSH and CDR2 as LQKENI. V was trimmed by 2 bases and J by 4 bases, leaving 14 bases between them. The CDR3 is made up of 15 amino acids. The CDR3: CASSPGWRDPYGYTF. The CDR3 region has the DNA TGTGCCAGCTCACCAGGCTGGAGGGATCCCTATGGCTACACCTTC. Variable domain in full (rest from reference TRBV18 and TRBJ1-2): NAGVMQNPRHLVRRRGQEARLRCSPMKGHSHVYWYRQLPEEGLKFMVYLQKENIIDESGMPKERFSAEFPKEGPSILRIQQVVRGDSAAYFCASSPGWRDPYGYTFGSGTRLTVV.